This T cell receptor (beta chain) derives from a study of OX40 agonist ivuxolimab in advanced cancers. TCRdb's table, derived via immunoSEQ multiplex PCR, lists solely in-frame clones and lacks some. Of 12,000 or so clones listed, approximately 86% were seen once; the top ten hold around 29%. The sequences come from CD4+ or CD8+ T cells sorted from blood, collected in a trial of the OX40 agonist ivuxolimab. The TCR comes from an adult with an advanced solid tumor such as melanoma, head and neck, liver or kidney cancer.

CDR3 sequence reads: CASSLTAGGTDTQYF. In DNA, the CDR3 is TGTGCCAGCAGCTTAACGGCGGGGGGCACAGATACGCAGTATTTT. The V gene is TRBV5-4, the J gene TRBJ2-3, with 7 bases that match TRBD2. Germline V gene sequence: CDR1 SGHNT, CDR2 YYREEE (reference sequence). This CDR3 is built from 15 residues. The V and J ends lost 2 bases and 1 base, in that order; junction bases with no gene match: 4.